Listed below are T cell receptor beta chains from one sample, sequenced in a study of siplizumab effects on memory and regulatory T cells. Generated by immunoSEQ multiplex PCR, the TCRdb table keeps only in-frame clones and is missing some. The sample consists of 85,000 to 130,000 clones, more than 85% of them appearing once. Sequencing input: Tregs sorted from blood. These receptors were obtained from a human donor in good health. CDR3s include the opening cysteine and the closing phenylalanine or tryptophan. Fields, in order: V gene, J gene, clone size, CDR3 length, D gene, CDR3 protein, CDR3 DNA. D genes are given only for firm matches. Rows give clone size only sometimes, using once, few, many, or a class for an expanded clone.

V gene: TRBV7-6; J gene: TRBJ2-1; clone size: NA; CDR3 length: 15; D gene: TRBD2; CDR3 protein: CASSPRAGGPGEQFF; CDR3 DNA: TGTGCCAGCAGCCCCCGAGCGGGAGGACCGGGTGAGCAGTTCTTC
V gene: TRBV6-6; J gene: TRBJ2-2; clone size: NA; CDR3 length: 14; D gene: TRBD2; CDR3 protein: CASRDSGRHGELFF; CDR3 DNA: TGTGCCAGCAGGGATAGCGGGAGGCACGGGGAGCTGTTTTTT
V gene: TRBV18; J gene: TRBJ2-7; clone size: NA; CDR3 length: 14; D gene: NA; CDR3 protein: CASSPVRTSYEQYF; CDR3 DNA: TGTGCCAGCTCACCAGTCAGAACGTCCTACGAGCAGTACTTC
V gene: TRBV9; J gene: TRBJ2-7; clone size: NA; CDR3 length: 15; D gene: NA; CDR3 protein: CASSVGGTSRYEQYF; CDR3 DNA: TGTGCCAGCAGCGTAGGGGGAACTAGTAGGTACGAGCAGTACTTC
V gene: TRBV9; J gene: TRBJ2-7; clone size: NA; CDR3 length: 15; D gene: NA; CDR3 protein: CASSPRDVPRYEQYF; CDR3 DNA: TGTGCCAGCAGCCCCAGAGACGTGCCTAGGTACGAGCAGTACTTC
V gene: TRBV5-8; J gene: TRBJ2-7; clone size: NA; CDR3 length: 16; D gene: NA; CDR3 protein: CASSPQGGSLSYEQYF; CDR3 DNA: TGTGCCAGCAGTCCACAGGGCGGCAGCCTCTCCTACGAGCAGTACTTC
V gene: TRBV19; J gene: TRBJ2-1; clone size: NA; CDR3 length: 14; D gene: NA; CDR3 protein: CASSILTFYNEQFF; CDR3 DNA: TGTGCCAGTAGTATTCTGACCTTCTACAATGAGCAGTTCTTC
V gene: TRBV30; J gene: TRBJ2-2; clone size: once; CDR3 length: 15; D gene: NA; CDR3 protein: CAWSVLSGGREELFF; CDR3 DNA: TGTGCCTGGAGTGTCCTCAGTGGGGGGCGGGAGGAGCTGTTTTTT
V gene: TRBV4-3; J gene: TRBJ2-2; clone size: NA; CDR3 length: 16; D gene: NA; CDR3 protein: CASSQERGRFTGELFF; CDR3 DNA: TGCGCCAGCAGCCAAGAGAGGGGTCGGTTCACCGGGGAGCTGTTTTTT
V gene: TRBV11-2; J gene: TRBJ2-7; clone size: once; CDR3 length: 13; D gene: NA; CDR3 protein: CASSLAAAYEQYF; CDR3 DNA: TGTGCCAGCAGCTTAGCAGCAGCCTACGAGCAGTACTTC
V gene: TRBV30; J gene: TRBJ1-2; clone size: NA; CDR3 length: 16; D gene: NA; CDR3 protein: CAWSVITPRGNYGYTF; CDR3 DNA: TGTGCCTGGAGTGTAATCACACCTAGGGGGAACTATGGCTACACCTTC
V gene: TRBV27; J gene: TRBJ2-3; clone size: NA; CDR3 length: 18; D gene: TRBD2; CDR3 protein: CASSLSGLAGGRTDTQYF; CDR3 DNA: TGTGCCAGCAGTTTATCGGGACTAGCGGGAGGACGCACAGATACGCAGTATTTT
V gene: TRBV28; J gene: TRBJ2-7; clone size: NA; CDR3 length: 12; D gene: NA; CDR3 protein: CASESGHTEQYF; CDR3 DNA: TGTGCCAGCGAGTCTGGCCATACGGAGCAGTACTTC
V gene: TRBV5-1; J gene: TRBJ2-1; clone size: once; CDR3 length: 14; D gene: TRBD2; CDR3 protein: CASTPSGFYNEQFF; CDR3 DNA: TGCGCCAGCACCCCTAGCGGTTTCTACAATGAGCAGTTCTTC
V gene: TRBV6-5; J gene: TRBJ1-5; clone size: NA; CDR3 length: 15; D gene: NA; CDR3 protein: CASSYSRGEGQPQHF; CDR3 DNA: TGTGCCAGCAGTTACTCGAGAGGGGAAGGCCAGCCCCAGCATTTT
V gene: TRBV27; J gene: TRBJ2-1; clone size: once; CDR3 length: 13; D gene: NA; CDR3 protein: CASAPWEVNEQFF; CDR3 DNA: TGTGCCAGCGCCCCGTGGGAGGTCAATGAGCAGTTCTTC
V gene: TRBV5-5; J gene: TRBJ2-4; clone size: NA; CDR3 length: 18; D gene: TRBD2; CDR3 protein: CASSLELAGILAKNIQYF; CDR3 DNA: TGTGCCAGCAGCTTGGAGCTAGCGGGGATACTAGCCAAAAACATTCAGTACTTC
V gene: TRBV19; J gene: TRBJ1-1; clone size: NA; CDR3 length: 16; D gene: TRBD1; CDR3 protein: CASSINRGGLGTEAFF; CDR3 DNA: TGTGCCAGTAGTATTAACAGGGGGGGCCTGGGCACTGAAGCTTTCTTT
V gene: TRBV6-5; J gene: TRBJ1-2; clone size: NA; CDR3 length: 15; D gene: NA; CDR3 protein: CASSYEAGGLYGYTF; CDR3 DNA: TGTGCCAGCAGTTACGAGGCGGGGGGGCTCTATGGCTACACCTTC
V gene: TRBV5-1; J gene: TRBJ1-1; clone size: NA; CDR3 length: 12; D gene: NA; CDR3 protein: CASRWEDAEAFF; CDR3 DNA: TGCGCCAGCAGGTGGGAGGACGCGGAAGCTTTCTTT
V gene: TRBV15; J gene: TRBJ1-2; clone size: NA; CDR3 length: 15; D gene: TRBD1; CDR3 protein: CATSRDDRGIYGYTF; CDR3 DNA: TGTGCCACCAGCAGAGATGACAGGGGCATCTATGGCTACACCTTC
V gene: TRBV5-1; J gene: TRBJ1-2; clone size: NA; CDR3 length: 15; D gene: NA; CDR3 protein: CASSFRAGVLGGYTF; CDR3 DNA: TGCGCCAGCAGCTTTAGAGCGGGGGTTTTGGGTGGCTACACCTTC
V gene: TRBV6-5; J gene: TRBJ2-7; clone size: NA; CDR3 length: 14; D gene: TRBD2; CDR3 protein: CASSYWTSGYEQYF; CDR3 DNA: TGTGCCAGCAGTTACTGGACTAGCGGTTACGAGCAGTACTTC
V gene: TRBV2; J gene: TRBJ1-1; clone size: once; CDR3 length: 14; D gene: TRBD1; CDR3 protein: CASTNAGGRTEAFF; CDR3 DNA: TGTGCCAGCACCAACGCAGGGGGCCGGACTGAAGCTTTCTTT
V gene: TRBV11-3; J gene: TRBJ1-2; clone size: once; CDR3 length: 17; D gene: NA; CDR3 protein: CASSLAGRENTNYGYTF; CDR3 DNA: TGTGCCAGCAGCTTAGCGGGCAGGGAGAATACTAACTATGGCTACACCTTC
V gene: TRBV19; J gene: TRBJ2-7; clone size: NA; CDR3 length: 14; D gene: TRBD2; CDR3 protein: CASSTSGISREQYF; CDR3 DNA: TGTGCCAGCTCCACTAGCGGGATCTCTCGCGAGCAGTACTTC
V gene: TRBV6-5; J gene: TRBJ1-1; clone size: NA; CDR3 length: 14; D gene: NA; CDR3 protein: CASSYGRWVTEAFF; CDR3 DNA: TGTGCCAGCAGTTATGGGCGGTGGGTTACTGAAGCTTTCTTT
V gene: TRBV2; J gene: TRBJ1-2; clone size: NA; CDR3 length: 13; D gene: NA; CDR3 protein: CASSVRLTYGYTF; CDR3 DNA: TGTGCCAGCAGTGTACGGCTAACCTATGGCTACACCTTC
V gene: TRBV9; J gene: TRBJ2-2; clone size: NA; CDR3 length: 19; D gene: TRBD2; CDR3 protein: CASSSPGASGSLATGELFF; CDR3 DNA: TGTGCCAGCAGCTCCCCAGGGGCTAGCGGGAGTCTTGCAACCGGGGAGCTGTTTTTT
V gene: TRBV30; J gene: TRBJ1-5; clone size: NA; CDR3 length: 13; D gene: NA; CDR3 protein: CAWSVGMDQPQHF; CDR3 DNA: TGTGCCTGGAGTGTAGGGATGGATCAGCCCCAGCATTTT
V gene: TRBV2; J gene: TRBJ2-2; clone size: NA; CDR3 length: 15; D gene: NA; CDR3 protein: CASSVVQPPAGELFF; CDR3 DNA: TGTGCCAGCAGTGTCGTCCAACCTCCAGCCGGGGAGCTGTTTTTT
V gene: TRBV7-9; J gene: TRBJ1-2; clone size: few; CDR3 length: 13; D gene: NA; CDR3 protein: CASSLARGHGYTF; CDR3 DNA: TGTGCCAGCAGCTTAGCGCGCGGGCATGGCTACACCTTC
V gene: TRBV5-4; J gene: TRBJ2-1; clone size: NA; CDR3 length: 17; D gene: TRBD2; CDR3 protein: CASSLEGLAGGKNEQFF; CDR3 DNA: TGTGCCAGCAGCTTGGAGGGACTAGCGGGAGGGAAGAATGAGCAGTTCTTC
V gene: TRBV6-6; J gene: TRBJ2-5; clone size: NA; CDR3 length: 16; D gene: NA; CDR3 protein: CASSFHDQLEVETQYF; CDR3 DNA: TGTGCCAGCAGTTTCCACGACCAGTTGGAGGTAGAGACCCAGTACTTC
V gene: TRBV5-1; J gene: TRBJ1-1; clone size: NA; CDR3 length: 12; D gene: NA; CDR3 protein: CASKEGGTEAFF; CDR3 DNA: TGCGCCAGCAAGGAAGGGGGCACTGAAGCTTTCTTT
V gene: TRBV30; J gene: TRBJ2-1; clone size: NA; CDR3 length: 14; D gene: NA; CDR3 protein: CAWSGSGSWNEQFF; CDR3 DNA: TGTGCCTGGAGCGGGAGCGGGTCGTGGAATGAGCAGTTCTTC
V gene: TRBV25-1; J gene: TRBJ2-2; clone size: NA; CDR3 length: 14; D gene: TRBD1; CDR3 protein: CASGHRGVTGELFF; CDR3 DNA: TGTGCCAGCGGACACAGGGGAGTCACCGGGGAGCTGTTTTTT
V gene: TRBV6-1; J gene: TRBJ2-7; clone size: once; CDR3 length: 14; D gene: NA; CDR3 protein: CASSERGGIYEQYF; CDR3 DNA: TGTGCCAGCAGTGAAAGGGGCGGGATCTACGAGCAGTACTTC
V gene: TRBV5-1; J gene: TRBJ1-6; clone size: NA; CDR3 length: 13; D gene: NA; CDR3 protein: CASSLTGPSPLHF; CDR3 DNA: TGCGCCAGCAGCTTAACAGGACCTTCACCCCTCCACTTT
V gene: TRBV5-6; J gene: TRBJ1-1; clone size: NA; CDR3 length: 17; D gene: NA; CDR3 protein: CASSRKQGTYMNTEAFF; CDR3 DNA: TGTGCCAGCAGCCGGAAACAGGGAACTTACATGAACACTGAAGCTTTCTTT
V gene: TRBV9; J gene: TRBJ1-2; clone size: NA; CDR3 length: 13; D gene: NA; CDR3 protein: CASSAGTNYGYTF; CDR3 DNA: TGTGCCAGCAGCGCCGGGACTAACTATGGCTACACCTTC
V gene: TRBV18; J gene: TRBJ2-4; clone size: NA; CDR3 length: 16; D gene: NA; CDR3 protein: CASSPLLAKAKNIQYF; CDR3 DNA: TGTGCCAGCTCACCACTCCTAGCGAAAGCCAAAAACATTCAGTACTTC
V gene: TRBV18; J gene: TRBJ1-1; clone size: NA; CDR3 length: 14; D gene: NA; CDR3 protein: CASSQGGQNTEAFF; CDR3 DNA: TGTGCCAGCTCACAGGGGGGGCAGAACACTGAAGCTTTCTTT
V gene: TRBV5-4; J gene: TRBJ1-5; clone size: NA; CDR3 length: 14; D gene: NA; CDR3 protein: CASSFGRNNQPQHF; CDR3 DNA: TGTGCCAGCAGCTTCGGCAGGAACAATCAGCCCCAGCATTTT
V gene: TRBV5-1; J gene: TRBJ2-7; clone size: NA; CDR3 length: 16; D gene: TRBD2; CDR3 protein: CASSLGGLAGYYEQYF; CDR3 DNA: TGCGCCAGCAGCTTGGGGGGGCTAGCGGGATACTACGAGCAGTACTTC
V gene: TRBV6-1; J gene: TRBJ1-5; clone size: NA; CDR3 length: 15; D gene: TRBD1; CDR3 protein: CASSVNRGPVQPQHF; CDR3 DNA: TGTGCCAGCAGCGTAAACAGGGGACCGGTTCAGCCCCAGCATTTT
V gene: TRBV18; J gene: TRBJ1-2; clone size: once; CDR3 length: 15; D gene: NA; CDR3 protein: CASSPQAGINYGYTF; CDR3 DNA: TGTGCCAGCTCACCACAGGCAGGGATTAACTATGGCTACACCTTC